This record covers a single TCR beta chain. In the authors' methods: From reference gene primer amplification, estimates of nucleated cell counts were derived. The method was immunoSEQ multiplex PCR; TCRdb's version includes in-frame clones alone and lacks a portion of them. The DNA gave D and trimming, while V, J and clone size come from that table. There are a few hundred thousand clones in the sample; approximately 81% occur only once, and 2.9% lies in the top ten. The data were taken from a study of blood T cell repertoires in COVID-19. Study overall: There were acute and convalescent COVID-19 samples, and they came from the United States, Italy and Spain. T cells, B-cell-depleted T cells, or PBMCs supplied cDNA or gDNA.

The length of the CDR3 is 15 residues. Germline values: CDR1 MNHEY, CDR2 SMNVEV (reference sequence). V was trimmed by 5 bases and J by 5 bases, leaving 18 bases between them. V is TRBV27 and J is TRBJ1-2; maybe TRBD1 (5 bases). Sequencing input: peripheral blood. The source is a man aged 45 to 65 who had recovered from COVID-19. CDR3 in amino acids: CASSLNGGKMYGYTF. The CDR3 bases are TGTGCCAGCAGTCTAAACGGGGGGAAGATGTATGGCTACACCTTC.